This T cell receptor beta chain was identified during a study of response to subunit inactivated influenza vaccine. The study, taken as a whole, reports: After each seasonal influenza vaccination, few new T cells are recruited, the authors suggested.

The CDR3 spans 17 residues. The V segment lost 4 bases and the J segment 2 bases; nucleotides outside the gene matches: 10. The germline CDR1 and CDR2 sequences are MDHEN and SYDVKM. TCRdb independently ran MiXCR on the RT-PCR reads; one entry per CDR3 protein. The sample shows 150,000 or so distinct CDR3 sequences, around 10% of them seen only once. Remarks on this clonotype: The antigen is unknown.

This sequence was found in a man aged 45-69 years who received an inactivated influenza vaccine. The specimen comprised CD8+ T cells sorted from PBMCs, sampled less than 30 months after vaccination. V gene TRBV28 combines with J gene TRBJ2-3, with TRBD2 matching 9 bases. The CDR3 loop is CASSSASLAGITDTQYF. DNA of the CDR3: TGTGCCAGCAGTTCTGCCTCACTAGCGGGTATCACAGATACGCAGTATTTT.